This is a list of T cell receptor beta chains from one sample in a study of control samples from healthy donors and cancer patients. Method: immunoSEQ multiplex PCR; TCRdb's copy keeps in-frame clones and lacks some. Recorded for this sample: around 190,000 clones. The sample taken for sequencing was blood. All receptors come from a woman aged 25 to 39 in good health. CDR3s include the opening cysteine and the closing phenylalanine or tryptophan. Each record gives: CDR3 protein, CDR3 DNA, J gene, V gene, D gene. A D gene is named only where the DNA matches it firmly.

CASSVQMGTMNTGELFF,TGTGCCAGCAGTGTTCAAATGGGGACTATGAACACCGGGGAGCTGTTTTTT,TRBJ2-2,TRBV2,TRBD2
CAWSVRAGDSPLHF,TGTGCCTGGAGTGTACGGGCGGGGGATTCACCCCTCCACTTT,TRBJ1-6,TRBV30,NA
CASRVQGNNSPLHF,TGTGCCAGCAGGGTCCAGGGTAATAATTCACCCCTCCACTTT,TRBJ1-6,TRBV3-1/TRBV3-2,NA
CASSSPGLGQPQHF,TGTGCCAGCAGTTCCCCGGGTTTGGGGCAGCCCCAGCATTTT,TRBJ1-5,TRBV27,NA
CASSRDSYEGYTF,TGCGCCAGCAGCCGGGACTCTTATGAGGGCTACACCTTC,TRBJ1-2,TRBV5-1,NA
CASSRLAGGNEQYF,TGTGCCAGCAGCAGACTAGCGGGGGGAAACGAGCAGTACTTC,TRBJ2-7,TRBV7-2,TRBD2
CASSTTPHGKETQYF,TGTGCCAGCAGCACCACGCCCCACGGGAAAGAGACCCAGTACTTC,TRBJ2-5,TRBV21-1,NA
CASSYLPGPGNTIYF,TGTGCCAGCAGTTACCTTCCGGGACCTGGAAACACCATATATTTT,TRBJ1-3,TRBV6-2/TRBV6-3,NA
CASSPGSIGYTF,TGCGCCAGCAGCCCGGGTAGTATTGGCTACACCTTC,TRBJ1-2,TRBV5-1,NA
CASSDTGRYGYTF,TGCGCCAGCAGTGATACAGGGCGCTATGGCTACACCTTC,TRBJ1-2,TRBV10-2,NA
CASISVVNSYSNQPQHF,TGTGCCAGTATTTCAGTTGTTAATTCTTATAGCAATCAGCCCCAGCATTTT,TRBJ1-5,TRBV19,NA
CASSLAYRETVNEQFF,TGTGCCAGCAGCTTAGCGTACCGAGAAACCGTCAATGAGCAGTTCTTC,TRBJ2-1,TRBV7-8,NA
CASSRGENTEAFF,TGTGCCAGCTCCCGTGGGGAGAACACTGAAGCTTTCTTT,TRBJ1-1,TRBV7-2,NA
CASSTGLRTNEKLFF,TGTGCCAGCAGTACAGGGCTACGGACTAATGAAAAACTGTTTTTT,TRBJ1-4,TRBV2,NA
CASNRGSRRNTEAFF,TGTGCCAGCAATAGGGGTAGCAGGAGGAACACTGAAGCTTTCTTT,TRBJ1-1,TRBV27,NA
CASLRLNEKLFF,TGTGCCAGCCTACGATTGAACGAAAAACTGTTTTTT,TRBJ1-4,TRBV28,NA
CASSYSIGRLYGYTF,TGTGCCAGCAGTTACTCGATAGGGCGGCTCTATGGCTACACCTTC,TRBJ1-2,TRBV6-5,NA
CASSTSLMPLHYGYTF,TGTGCCAGTAGTACCTCTCTAATGCCGCTACACTATGGCTACACCTTC,TRBJ1-2,TRBV19,NA
CASSPGAGTNEKLFF,TGTGCCAGCAGCCCAGGGGCGGGAACTAATGAAAAACTGTTTTTT,TRBJ1-4,TRBV7-9,NA
CASSPPYRTEAFF,TGTGCCAGCTCACCACCGTATAGAACTGAAGCTTTCTTT,TRBJ1-1,TRBV18,NA
CASTGQGPYSNQPQHF,TGTGCCAGCACGGGACAGGGCCCCTATAGCAATCAGCCCCAGCATTTT,TRBJ1-5,TRBV19,TRBD1
CASSLNRGVTEAFF,TGTGCCAGCAGCTTAAACAGGGGGGTCACTGAAGCTTTCTTT,TRBJ1-1,TRBV7-9,TRBD1
CASRTGETQYF,TGCGCCAGCAGGACGGGGGAGACCCAGTACTTC,TRBJ2-5,TRBV5-1,NA
CASSSGQGRSSGANVLTF,TGTGCCAGCAGCTCAGGACAGGGGAGGAGCTCTGGGGCCAACGTCCTGACTTTC,TRBJ2-6,TRBV11-3,TRBD1
CASSRTAWGLETQYF,TGTGCCAGCAGCCGTACCGCCTGGGGCCTCGAGACCCAGTACTTC,TRBJ2-5,TRBV3-1/TRBV3-2,NA
CASSQEGQPQHF,TGTGCCAGCAGCCAGGAGGGTCAGCCCCAGCATTTT,TRBJ1-5,TRBV3-1/TRBV3-2,NA
CASSLEAFGLYTADQETQYF,TGTGCCAGCAGCTTGGAAGCCTTTGGTCTTTATACGGCGGACCAAGAGACCCAGTACTTC,TRBJ2-5,TRBV5-5,NA
CASSRPLEETQYF,TGTGCCAGCAGCCGTCCACTCGAAGAGACCCAGTACTTC,TRBJ2-5,TRBV7-2,NA
CASSSGGSNQPQHF,TGTGCCAGCAGTTCAGGAGGTAGCAATCAGCCCCAGCATTTT,TRBJ1-5,TRBV6-5,NA
CASSLLFRIGSNQPQHF,TGTGCCAGCAGTTTATTGTTCCGTATAGGTAGCAATCAGCCCCAGCATTTT,TRBJ1-5,TRBV28,NA
CASSSSTSGVDTQYF,TGTGCCAGCAGTTCCTCGACTAGCGGAGTAGATACGCAGTATTTT,TRBJ2-3,TRBV2,TRBD2
CASSYVGWHEQFF,TGTGCCAGCAGTTATGTTGGGTGGCATGAGCAGTTCTTC,TRBJ2-1,TRBV6-5,NA
CASSFQGGEAFF,TGCGCCAGCAGCTTCCAAGGGGGTGAAGCTTTCTTT,TRBJ1-1,TRBV5-1,NA
CASSWHIRTAYNEQFF,TGTGCCAGCAGCTGGCATATCCGGACGGCCTACAATGAGCAGTTCTTC,TRBJ2-1,TRBV6-2/TRBV6-3,NA
CSVERQGMGGYTF,TGCAGCGTTGAAAGACAGGGAATGGGTGGCTACACCTTC,TRBJ1-2,TRBV29-1,TRBD1